These 5 T cell receptor beta chains originate from one sample sequenced in a study of post-analysis software for immune sequencing data. Researchers reported that TCR beta cDNA libraries carried unique molecular identifiers. Using its own MiXCR run on the PCR reads, TCRdb lists one record per CDR3 protein. The sample lists over 150,000 distinct CDR3 sequences, roughly 31% seen once, with about 1.4% in the top ten. The antigens of these receptors remain unknown. Notes on the study in general: TRBV segments more frequent in patients than in controls numbered about 5 and included TRBV5-6, TRBV5-1 and TRBV20-1.

The sample consisted of blood. These receptor sequences come from a girl aged 10-17 years with multiple sclerosis.

This clonotype was counted at least ten times. The chain is built from TRBV12-3 or TRBV12-4 and TRBJ1-2; no reliable D call. The CDR3 contains 16 residues. Trimming pared 1 base from V and 2 bases from J, leaving 14 bases between. CDR3 region: CASSLVIGVLNYGYTF. DNA for the CDR3: TGTGCCAGCAGTTTAGTCATCGGGGTTCTCAACTATGGCTACACCTTC.

This clonotype has only a few counts. The chain couples TRBV5-1 to TRBJ2-5; a possible D gene is TRBD2 (5 bases). This CDR3 is 12 amino acids long. Trimming took off 4 bases at V and 11 bases at J, with 15 bases between the two ends. Germline CDR1 and CDR2: SGHRS and YFSETQ. The CDR3, as DNA: TGCGCCAGCAGCCACGGGGTATACGGGCAGTACTTC. It encodes CASSHGVYGQYF.

This clonotype showed up many times. This chain links TRBV20-1 with TRBJ2-1, with TRBD2 identical over 10 bases. Germline-derived CDR1 and CDR2 are DFQATT and SNEGSKA (reference sequence). The CDR3 has 18 amino acids. J lost 4 bases, V lost 1 base, and 13 bases had no gene match. The CDR3 coding sequence is TGCAGTGCTAGAGTCCCGCTAGCGGGAGCCCTCTCGTACAATGAGCAGTTCTTC. This gives the protein CSARVPLAGALSYNEQFF.

In this sample, this clonotype turned up once. The chain has TRBV12-3 or TRBV12-4 and TRBJ2-1; D perhaps matches TRBD2 (5 bases). Trimming removed 11 bases at V and 0 bases at J, with 5 bases between. This CDR3 has 11 amino acids. The CDR3 protein is CAGSSYNEQFF. The DNA for the CDR3 is TGTGCCGGGAGCTCCTACAATGAGCAGTTCTTC.

There are a few counts of this clonotype. The rearrangement links TRBV4-2 to TRBJ2-5; 14 bases fit TRBD2. Germline assignment: CDR1 LGHNA and CDR2 YNFKEQ. Unmatched junction bases numbered 7, after V lost 3 bases and J lost 7 bases. The CDR3 extends over 16 amino acids. The CDR3 sequence is CASSQPGTSGSGTQYF. CDR3 DNA sequence: TGTGCCAGCAGCCAGCCTGGGACTAGCGGGAGTGGGACCCAGTACTTC.